This T cell receptor (beta chain) was retrieved from a study of blood T cell repertoires in COVID-19. Study-level information: Sources were T cells, B-cell-depleted T cells, or PBMCs; the material itself was cDNA or gDNA.

V was pared by 1 base and J by 1 base, with 7 bases between. From germline, CDR1 is SEHNR and CDR2 FQNEAQ (reference sequence). This CDR3 contains 14 residues. Study members were between about 18 and 100 years old and lived in 24 US regions. Each exposed participant met a COVID-19 case in the 2 weeks preceding study entry. Repertoires were generated with immunoSEQ multiplex PCR, while TCRdb's copy carries only in-frame clones and drops some. Altogether 300,000 to 400,000 clones are present, 85% being singletons, with the ten largest covering around 2%. The sequenced material came from PBMCs or T cells enriched from blood (not recorded which). This chain connects TRBV7-9 to TRBJ2-5; D gene uncertain. The sequence was collected from a young woman who had been exposed to COVID-19. CDR3 region: CASSLDGGQETQYF. The CDR3 coding sequence is TGTGCCAGCAGCTTAGACGGCGGCCAAGAGACCCAGTACTTC.